Reported below is one T cell receptor beta chain. The antigen is not known. Each TRB cDNA library was prepared by 5' RACE (with UMI labels). With the 5' RACE reads reprocessed, TCRdb shows one record per CDR3 protein and no DNA. The specimen's table records tens of thousands of distinct CDR3 sequences. These data come from a study of CXCR3-negative and CXCR3-positive naive CD8 T cells. The study, taken as a whole, reports: For CXCR3-positive naive cells, TRB CDR3s were more hydrophobic than those of CXCR3-negative naive cells.

CDR1 and CDR2 from the germline V gene are DFQATT and SNEGSKA (reference sequence). The CDR3 covers 13 residues. The specimen sequenced was naive CXCR3- CD8+ T cells from blood. The subset denotes: CD45RO-CCR7+CD27+CD95- naive CD8+ T cells lacking CXCR3 (TNR3-). This chain links TRBV20-1 with TRBJ1-5. The sequence came from a human donor in good health. Some clones in this sample may be carry-over from other donors' samples. This chain's CDR3 is CSANDARSQPQHF.